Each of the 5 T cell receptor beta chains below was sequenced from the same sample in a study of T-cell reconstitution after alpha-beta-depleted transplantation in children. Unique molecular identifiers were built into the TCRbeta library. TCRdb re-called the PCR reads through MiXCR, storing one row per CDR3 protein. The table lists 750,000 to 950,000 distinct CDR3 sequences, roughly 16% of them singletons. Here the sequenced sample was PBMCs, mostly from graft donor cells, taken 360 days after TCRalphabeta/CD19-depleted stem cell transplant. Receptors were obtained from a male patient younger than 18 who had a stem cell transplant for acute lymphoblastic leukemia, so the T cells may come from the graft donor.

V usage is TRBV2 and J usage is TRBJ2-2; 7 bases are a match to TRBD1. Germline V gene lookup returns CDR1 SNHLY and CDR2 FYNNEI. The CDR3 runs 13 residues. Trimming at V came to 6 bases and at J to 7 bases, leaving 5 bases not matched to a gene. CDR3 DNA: TGTGCCAGCAGCGACAGGGATCACGGGGAGCTGTTTTTT. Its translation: CASSDRDHGELFF. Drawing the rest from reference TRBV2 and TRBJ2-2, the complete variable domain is EPEVTQTPSHQVTQMGQEVILRCVPISNHLYFYWYRQILGQKVEFLVSFYNNEISEKSEIFDDQFSVERPDGSNFTLKIRSTKLEDSAMYFCASSDRDHGELFFGEGSRLTVL.

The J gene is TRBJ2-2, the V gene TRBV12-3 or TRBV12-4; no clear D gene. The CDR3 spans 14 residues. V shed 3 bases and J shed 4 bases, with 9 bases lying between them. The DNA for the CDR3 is TGTGCCAGCAGTTTCGCAGGCGCCACCGGGGAGCTGTTTTTT. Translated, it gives CASSFAGATGELFF.

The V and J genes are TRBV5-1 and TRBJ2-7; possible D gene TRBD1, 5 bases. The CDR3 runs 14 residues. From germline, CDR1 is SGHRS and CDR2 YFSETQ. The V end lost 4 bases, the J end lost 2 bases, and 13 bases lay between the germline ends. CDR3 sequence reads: CASSGAGRTYEQYF. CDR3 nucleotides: TGCGCCAGCAGCGGGGCCGGACGGACCTACGAGCAGTACTTC.

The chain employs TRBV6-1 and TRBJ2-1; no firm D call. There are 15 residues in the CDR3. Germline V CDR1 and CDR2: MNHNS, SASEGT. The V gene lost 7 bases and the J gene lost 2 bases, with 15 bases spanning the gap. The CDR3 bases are TGTGCCAGCACAGATGCTCTATTGGCCTACAATGAGCAGTTCTTC. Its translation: CASTDALLAYNEQFF.

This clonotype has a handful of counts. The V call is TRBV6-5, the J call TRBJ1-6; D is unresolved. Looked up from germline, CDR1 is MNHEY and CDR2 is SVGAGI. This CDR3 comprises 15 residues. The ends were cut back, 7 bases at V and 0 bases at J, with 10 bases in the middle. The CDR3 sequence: CASTDGSSYNSPLHF. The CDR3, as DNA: TGTGCCAGCACCGACGGGAGCTCCTATAATTCACCCCTCCACTTT.